These 18 T cell receptor beta chains share one sample of origin, sequenced in a study of technical replicates of blood from a handful of donors. The assay was immunoSEQ multiplex PCR, and TCRdb's table has in-frame clones only and misses some. The table has about 83,000 clones, 90% to 95% seen once. The sequenced sample consisted of T cells isolated from PBMCs. Receptors were obtained from a human donor in good health.

In DNA form, the CDR3 reads TGTGCCATCAGCGGGACAGAATTCTACGAGCAGTACTTC. It encodes CAISGTEFYEQYF. This chain uses TRBV10-3 with TRBJ2-7, with TRBD1 matching 7 bases. This CDR3 comprises 13 residues. The V and J ends lost 6 bases and 3 bases, in that order; junction bases with no gene match: 5. The V gene's germline CDR1 is ENHRY and CDR2 SYGVKD.

A few counts support this clone. The J gene is TRBJ2-7, the V gene TRBV4-1; D perhaps matches TRBD1 (5 bases). Germline lookup yields CDR1 MGHRA and CDR2 YSYEKL. V lost 0 bases to trimming and J lost 3 bases, with 12 bases between them. The CDR3 covers 15 residues. The CDR3 here is CASSQDKGILYEQYF. The CDR3 region has the DNA TGCGCCAGCAGCCAAGATAAGGGGATACTCTACGAGCAGTACTTC.

This clone came up a few times. This rearrangement joins TRBV30 to TRBJ1-4; D call uncertain. The V end lost 5 bases, the J end lost 0 bases, and 16 bases lay between the germline ends. Germline CDR1 is GTSNPN and CDR2 is SVGIG (reference sequence). The CDR3 is 16 amino acids. The CDR3 DNA sequence: TGTGCCTGGGGTGGGCGGGGTAGGACAACTAATGAAAAACTGTTTTTT. Encoded protein: CAWGGRGRTTNEKLFF.

The chain couples TRBV19 to TRBJ1-1, with 10 bases matching TRBD1. Trimming took 5 bases from V and 0 from J; bases not matched to a gene: 9. This CDR3 spans 17 amino acids. CDR1 and CDR2 (germline): LNHDA, SQIVND (reference sequence). The CDR3 coding sequence is TGTGCCAGTAGTCCCCGGGACAGGGGATACATGAACACTGAAGCTTTCTTT. It specifies CASSPRDRGYMNTEAFF. Full variable domain (rest looked up from reference TRBV19 and TRBJ1-1): DGGITQSPKYLFRKEGQNVTLSCEQNLNHDAMYWYRQDPGQGLRLIYYSQIVNDFQKGDIAEGYSVSREKKESFPLTVTSAQKNPTAFYLCASSPRDRGYMNTEAFFGQGTRLTVV.

This clone was counted a few times. The genes are TRBV4-2 and TRBJ2-7, with D tentatively TRBD2 (6 bases). CDR1 is LGHNA, CDR2 YNFKEQ, per germline. The CDR3 spans 15 residues. The V gene lost 0 bases and the J gene lost 2 bases, with 11 bases spanning the gap. The CDR3 region is CASSQESSVTYEQYF. DNA for the CDR3: TGTGCCAGCAGCCAAGAATCTAGCGTGACCTACGAGCAGTACTTC.

The J gene is TRBJ2-2, the V gene TRBV7-9, with D unclear. Germline V lookup: CDR1 SEHNR, CDR2 FQNEAQ (reference sequence). V gave up 1 base and J gave up 1 base, with 7 bases separating them. The CDR3 is 15 residues long. Here the CDR3 reads CASSLGSLNTGELFF. The CDR3 DNA is TGTGCCAGCAGCTTAGGTTCCCTGAACACCGGGGAGCTGTTTTTT.

This chain links TRBV7-3 with TRBJ1-2, with 9 bases identical to TRBD1. CDR3 length: 12 residues. Germline V CDR1 and CDR2: SGHTA, FQGTGA. With V trimmed by 4 bases and J by 13 bases, 7 bases remained unmatched. CDR3 residues: CASSSGTGLATF. CDR3 DNA: TGTGCCAGCAGCTCGGGGACAGGGCTCGCCACCTTC.

This rearrangement joins TRBV11-3 to TRBJ2-1, with D possibly TRBD1 on 6 matching bases. Per germline, CDR1 SGHNT and CDR2 YENEEA. Trimming took 2 bases from V and 3 from J, leaving 8 bases between them. The CDR3 totals 14 residues. The CDR3 sequence: CASSLLQGYNEQFF. The DNA for the CDR3 is TGTGCCAGCAGCTTATTACAGGGCTACAATGAGCAGTTCTTC.

The chain has TRBV7-3 and TRBJ1-1, with no clear D. This CDR3 is 14 amino acids long. The germline CDR1 and CDR2 sequences are SGHTA and FQGTGA. Trimming cost V 5 bases and J 1 base, with 11 bases left between them. The CDR3 DNA reads as TGTGCCAGCAGCCTAATGCGGGCGAACACTGAAGCTTTCTTT. Translated, it gives CASSLMRANTEAFF.

V usage is TRBV2 and J usage is TRBJ2-3; 7 bases align to TRBD2. V was clipped by 9 bases and J by 2 bases; unmatched bases: 8. This CDR3 contains 14 residues. CDR1 is SNHLY, CDR2 FYNNEI, per germline. The CDR3 loop is CASDASGPTDTQYF. The CDR3 nucleotides read TGTGCCAGTGACGCTAGCGGCCCCACAGATACGCAGTATTTT.

The chain links TRBV28 to TRBJ1-2; 7 bases align to TRBD1. V trimming: 7 bases; J trimming: 5 bases; junction bases outside the gene matches: 13. This CDR3 is built from 15 residues. Germline V gene data show CDR1 as MDHEN and CDR2 as SYDVKM. CDR3 protein: CASNPGTAIGYGYTF. In nucleotides, the CDR3 is TGTGCCAGCAACCCCGGGACAGCCATAGGATATGGCTACACCTTC.

CDR3 sequence reads: CASSFPRTRETQYF. DNA of the CDR3: TGTGCCAGCAGTTTCCCCAGAACCCGAGAGACCCAGTACTTC. This sequence joins TRBV28 and TRBJ2-5; D not certain. V lost 3 bases, J lost 4 bases, and 12 bases lay in between. The CDR3 consists of 14 residues. Per germline, CDR1 MDHEN and CDR2 SYDVKM.

The V and J genes are TRBV7-6 and TRBJ2-7; TRBD2 matches 10 bases. The junction had 4 bases not matched to a gene; V was cut back by 1 base and J by 7 bases. This CDR3 contains 14 residues. Germline V gene lookup returns CDR1 SGHVS and CDR2 FNYEAQ. The chain's CDR3 is CASSLDLAGEEQYF. CDR3 sequence (DNA): TGTGCCAGCAGCTTAGACCTAGCGGGAGAGGAGCAGTACTTC.

J is TRBJ2-2 and V is TRBV5-1; TRBD2 might be the D (6 bases). This CDR3 comprises 20 residues. Germline loops: CDR1 SGHRS, CDR2 YFSETQ. The V gene lost 5 bases and the J gene lost 0 bases, with 26 bases spanning the gap. The CDR3 is CASRPGLRVSSEANTGELFF. The CDR3 nucleotides read TGCGCCAGCAGACCGGGACTCCGTGTCTCATCCGAGGCGAACACCGGGGAGCTGTTTTTT.

This chain connects TRBV9 to TRBJ1-6, with 8 nucleotides matching TRBD1. Unmatched junction bases numbered 5, after V lost 3 bases and J lost 12 bases. Germline V gene lookup returns CDR1 SGDLS and CDR2 YYNGEE. The CDR3 is 13 amino acids. The DNA for the CDR3 is TGTGCCAGCAGCGCCGACAGGGGAGGACCCCTCCACTTT. As protein: CASSADRGGPLHF.

This chain connects TRBV6-1 to TRBJ1-6; D not certain. The CDR3 spans 15 residues. V was shortened by 8 bases and J by 8 bases, with 19 bases between the two germline ends. Per germline, CDR1 MNHNS and CDR2 SASEGT. For the CDR3, the DNA is TGTGCCAGCTCGCTAGTGGGAGTTCTCCATTCACCCCTCCACTTT. Translating it yields CASSLVGVLHSPLHF.

This chain links TRBV30 with TRBJ1-6; TRBD1 is a possible D gene (6 bases). CDR1 and CDR2 (germline): GTSNPN, SVGIG (reference sequence). Trimming removed 3 bases from V and 1 base from J, with 13 bases in between. The CDR3 contains 16 residues. The CDR3 DNA sequence: TGTGCCTGGAGCCCAGGGGTAGGGTCCTATAATTCACCCCTCCACTTT. Protein sequence: CAWSPGVGSYNSPLHF.

About this clone: An end of the junction does not agree with germline; a read error may underlie this. The CDR3 nucleotides are TGTGCTAGCAGCTTAGGTGCGGGACAGGGGGAGGATGAGCAGTTCTTC. Protein sequence: CASSLGAGQGEDEQFF. The chain carries TRBV7-7 and TRBJ2-1; TRBD1 aligns across 11 bases. CDR3 length: 16 amino acids. Germline lookup yields CDR1 SSHAT and CDR2 FNYEAQ (reference sequence). Variable domain in full (rest from reference TRBV7-7 and TRBJ2-1): GAGVSQSPRYKVTKRGQDVTLRCDPISSHATLYWYQQALGQGPEFLTYFNYEAQPDKSGLPSDRFSAERPEGSISTLTIQRTEQRDSAMYRCASSLGAGQGEDEQFFGPGTRLTVL.